A single sample is the source of the 3 T cell receptor beta chains below, sequenced in a study of blood T cell repertoires in COVID-19. TCRdb's copy holds only in-frame clones and misses some; the assay was immunoSEQ multiplex PCR. The repertoire holds hundreds of thousands of clones, with about 82% as singletons. The sequenced sample was peripheral blood. The receptors come from a man between 45 and 60 years old with active or convalescent COVID-19.

The genes are TRBV19 and TRBJ1-2; 8 bases fit TRBD1. The ends lost 5 bases at V and 5 bases at J; junction bases unmatched: 10. Germline V gives CDR1 LNHDA, CDR2 SQIVND (reference sequence). This CDR3 has 15 residues. CDR3 sequence (DNA): TGTGCCAGTAGTGATCGACCGGGACAGGAGTATGGCTACACCTTC. Residues: CASSDRPGQEYGYTF.

The V call is TRBV27, the J call TRBJ2-7; 11 bases align to TRBD1. Germline CDR1 and CDR2: MNHEY and SMNVEV (reference sequence). V was clipped by 5 bases and J by 5 bases; unmatched bases: 8. The CDR3 runs to 15 residues. CDR3 residues: CASSPGTGGIDEQYF. The DNA of the CDR3 is TGTGCCAGCAGTCCAGGGACAGGGGGAATCGACGAGCAGTACTTC.

This chain links TRBV28 with TRBJ2-1; a possible D gene is TRBD1 (6 bases). The CDR3 is 15 residues long. The V end was cut by 6 bases, the J end by 4 bases, with 16 bases between. Germline values: CDR1 MDHEN, CDR2 SYDVKM. As DNA, the CDR3 is TGTGCCAGCAGGTTGCCCCAGGGGCGATACAATGAGCAGTTCTTC. The encoded protein is CASRLPQGRYNEQFF.